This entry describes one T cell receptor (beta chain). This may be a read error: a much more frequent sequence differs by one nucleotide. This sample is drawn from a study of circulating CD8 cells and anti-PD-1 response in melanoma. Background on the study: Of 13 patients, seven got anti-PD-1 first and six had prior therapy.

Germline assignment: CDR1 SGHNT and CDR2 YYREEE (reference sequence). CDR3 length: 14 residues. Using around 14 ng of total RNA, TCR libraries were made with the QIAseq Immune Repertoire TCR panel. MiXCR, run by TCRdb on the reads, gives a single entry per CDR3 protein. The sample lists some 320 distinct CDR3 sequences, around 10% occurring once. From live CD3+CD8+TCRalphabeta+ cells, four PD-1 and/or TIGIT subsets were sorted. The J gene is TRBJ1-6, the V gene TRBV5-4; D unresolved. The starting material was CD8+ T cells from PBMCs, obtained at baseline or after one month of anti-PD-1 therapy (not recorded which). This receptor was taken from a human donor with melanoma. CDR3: CASGLNPYNSPLHF. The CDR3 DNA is TGTGCCAGCGGCTTGAATCCTTATAATTCACCCCTCCACTTT.